This T cell receptor (beta chain) was obtained from a study of T-cell memory formation after mild COVID-19. TCRdb re-called the 5' RACE reads with MiXCR, one entry per CDR3 protein. This table holds approximately 270,000 distinct CDR3 sequences, roughly 17% found once. With 4 bases clipped from V and 1 base from J, the junction kept 7 bases outside the gene matches. CDR1 and CDR2 from the germline V gene are ENHRY and SYGVKD. The CDR3 is 17 residues long. Sequenced: PBMCs or a T cell subset sorted from them (not recorded which). The chain links TRBV10-3 to TRBJ2-3; 11 positions match TRBD1. The clonotype comes from a man aged 18 to 35 who had mild COVID-19 (a few samples of this study predate the infection). Cell type and time point are not known. The CDR3 DNA follows: TGTGCCATCAGTGCTCCGGACAGGGGGCTAGGCACAGATACGCAGTATTTT. It specifies CAISAPDRGLGTDTQYF.